The 32 T cell receptor beta chains reported below all come from one sample, sequenced in a study of beta chain features in type 1 diabetes. The study, taken as a whole, reports: Type 1 diabetes patients showed a moderate but significant shortening of TCRB CDR3s in all four CD4+ subsets.

The antigens these receptors bind are not known. The whole isolated RNA underwent reverse transcription, so sequencing captured expressed TCRB transcripts. Some clones are missing from TCRdb's copy, which holds only in-frame ones; the method was immunoSEQ multiplex PCR. The table records 300,000 or so clones, about a tenth of them present only once. The sequencing input was central memory CD4+ T cells from blood. All receptors come from a man aged 25-45 years with type 1 diabetes.

This clone was counted only a few times. The chain couples TRBV29-1 to TRBJ1-1, with 11 nucleotides matching TRBD1. Germline CDR1 reads SQVTM; CDR2 reads ANQGSEA. J lost 7 bases, V lost 6 bases, and 4 bases had no gene match. CDR3 length equals 12 residues. In DNA form, the CDR3 reads TGCAGCGTCACAGGGACAGGGGGTGAAGCTTTCTTT. Protein: CSVTGTGGEAFF.

The V and J genes are TRBV18 and TRBJ1-1; 10 bases align to TRBD1. Germline CDR1 KGHSH, CDR2 LQKENI. There are 14 residues in the CDR3. With 3 bases clipped from V and 12 bases from J, the junction kept 10 bases outside the gene matches. CDR3 protein: CASSPELDRGQTFF. The CDR3 nucleotides read TGTGCCAGCTCACCGGAGCTAGACAGGGGGCAAACTTTCTTT.

This sequence joins TRBV7-9 and TRBJ1-1, with D maybe TRBD1 (6 bases). CDR1 is SEHNR, CDR2 FQNEAQ, per germline (reference sequence). Trimming took 3 bases from V and 0 from J, leaving 8 bases between them. This CDR3 is 14 amino acids long. The CDR3 loop reads CASSLGALNTEAFF. The CDR3 coding sequence is TGTGCCAGCAGCTTGGGGGCCCTGAACACTGAAGCTTTCTTT. Combining the CDR3 with reference TRBV7-9 and TRBJ1-1 gives the whole variable domain DTGVSQNPRHKITKRGQNVTFRCDPISEHNRLYWYRQTLGQGPEFLTYFQNEAQLEKSRLLSDRFSAERPKGSFSTLEIQRTEQGDSAMYLCASSLGALNTEAFFGQGTRLTVV.

This clone was seen a few times. This chain uses TRBV15 with TRBJ2-2, with a tentative D call TRBD2 (7 bases). Germline CDR1 and CDR2: LNHNV and YYDKDF (reference sequence). CDR3 size: 16 residues. V was cut by 1 base and J by 4 bases, with 13 bases left in between. Written as DNA, the CDR3 is TGTGCCACCAGCAGAGTACTCGGGGGGCGCACCGGGGAGCTGTTTTTT. This codes for CATSRVLGGRTGELFF.

The V gene is TRBV11-2, the J gene TRBJ1-1, with D uncertain. The CDR3 is made up of 14 amino acids. Germline CDR1 SGHAT, CDR2 FQNNGV. V shed 1 base and J shed 1 base, with 7 bases lying between them. The CDR3 here is CASSLVLANTEAFF. The CDR3 DNA reads TGTGCCAGCAGCTTAGTCTTGGCGAACACTGAAGCTTTCTTT.

This clone was observed a handful of times. This chain links TRBV5-5 with TRBJ2-2; 8 bases map to TRBD1. This CDR3 contains 18 residues. The germline V gene encodes CDR1 SGHKS and CDR2 YYEKEE (reference sequence). The junction had 14 bases not matched to a gene; V was cut back by 4 bases and J by 3 bases. For the CDR3, the DNA is TGTGCCAGCAGCCCCTCAGCCTCGGACAGGGAGTACACCGGGGAGCTGTTTTTT. Amino acid sequence: CASSPSASDREYTGELFF. Variable domain in full (rest from reference TRBV5-5 and TRBJ2-2): DAGVTQSPTHLIKTRGQQVTLRCSPISGHKSVSWYQQVLGQGPQFIFQYYEKEERGRGNFPDRFSARQFPNYSSELNVNALLLGDSALYLCASSPSASDREYTGELFFGEGSRLTVL.

The rearrangement uses TRBV9 and TRBJ1-5; D is perhaps TRBD1 (5 bases). V lost 3 bases and J lost 3, with 16 bases in between. CDR3 length equals 16 residues. The germline V gene has CDR1 SGDLS and CDR2 YYNGEE. CDR3 in amino acids: CASSDWDRRSNQPQHF. CDR3 sequence (DNA): TGTGCCAGCAGCGATTGGGACCGCCGATCCAATCAGCCCCAGCATTTT.

This clone was observed a handful of times. The rearrangement links TRBV6-5 to TRBJ2-7, with D unclear. Germline V gene sequence: CDR1 MNHEY, CDR2 SVGAGI. V dropped 4 bases and J dropped 0 bases, with 13 bases sitting between them. This CDR3 is built from 15 residues. The CDR3 spells CASSFSGYYSYEQYF. CDR3 DNA sequence: TGTGCCAGCAGTTTTTCCGGCTACTACTCCTACGAGCAGTACTTC.

The V and J genes are TRBV19 and TRBJ2-1; 7 positions agree with TRBD2. The CDR3 extends over 15 amino acids. Germline CDR1 and CDR2: LNHDA and SQIVND (reference sequence). V dropped 6 bases and J dropped 0; count of bases not matched to a gene: 5. CDR3 protein: CASSRAGRSYNEQFF. The DNA of the CDR3 is TGTGCCAGTAGCCGAGCGGGGCGCTCCTACAATGAGCAGTTCTTC.

This clone came up many times. V usage is TRBV28 and J usage is TRBJ2-3; D unclear. The CDR3 runs to 13 residues. Germline V gene lookup returns CDR1 MDHEN and CDR2 SYDVKM. Trimming took off 6 bases at V and 6 bases at J, with 13 bases between the two ends. Written as DNA, the CDR3 is TGTGCCAGCAGCCCCACGGGCGAGGATACGCAGTATTTT. Its protein product is CASSPTGEDTQYF.

This clone came up a few times. The sample carries other DNA sequences with the same CDR3. The chain is built from TRBV28 and TRBJ1-1; D unresolved. Trimming left V 2 bases short and J 4 bases short, with 5 bases between. The germline V gene encodes CDR1 MDHEN and CDR2 SYDVKM. This CDR3 spans 12 amino acids. The CDR3 region is CASSLVGTEAFF. The CDR3 DNA follows: TGTGCCAGCAGTTTAGTGGGCACTGAAGCTTTCTTT.

The J gene is TRBJ2-3, the V gene TRBV15, with D possibly called TRBD1 or TRBD2 (5 bases each). The CDR3 runs to 14 residues. Germline values: CDR1 LNHNV, CDR2 YYDKDF (reference sequence). The ends were cut back, 5 bases at V and 0 bases at J, with 9 bases in the middle. As DNA, the CDR3 is TGTGCCACCAGCGGGGGTGGTAGCACAGATACGCAGTATTTT. This sequence encodes CATSGGGSTDTQYF.

The CDR3 here is CASSPSLSGGNNEQFF. The CDR3 nucleotides read TGTGCCAGCAGCCCCTCACTTAGCGGGGGAAACAATGAGCAGTTCTTC. The genes are TRBV11-3 and TRBJ2-1, with TRBD2 matching 9 bases. The germline V gene encodes CDR1 SGHNT and CDR2 YENEEA. The trim removed 5 bases at V and 5 bases at J, leaving 10 bases unmatched. The CDR3 runs to 16 residues. The whole variable domain, remainder taken from reference TRBV11-3 and TRBJ2-1, is EAGVVQSPRYKIIEKKQPVAFWCNPISGHNTLYWYLQNLGQGPELLIRYENEEAVDDSQLPKDRFSAERLKGVDSTLKIQPAELGDSAVYLCASSPSLSGGNNEQFFGPGTRLTVL.

The chain uses TRBV7-2 and TRBJ2-4, with 11 positions matching TRBD1. After removal of 5 bases from V and 8 bases from J, the junction contained 8 bases not matched to a gene. CDR3 length equals 15 residues. Germline V lookup: CDR1 SGHTA, CDR2 FQGNSA. The CDR3 is CASSPRDRGSDIQYF. The CDR3 region has the DNA TGTGCCAGCAGCCCCCGGGACAGGGGGTCGGACATTCAGTACTTC.

The DNA of the CDR3 is TGTGCCAGCAGTGACTGGGGGGAGACCCAGTACTTC. Protein sequence: CASSDWGETQYF. The rearrangement joins TRBV2 to TRBJ2-5, with D perhaps given as TRBD1 or TRBD2 (5 bases each). The V and J ends lost 3 bases and 5 bases respectively, with 7 bases between them. The germline V gene encodes CDR1 SNHLY and CDR2 FYNNEI. This CDR3 has 12 amino acids.

The gene calls are TRBV7-9 and TRBJ2-7; tentatively, D is TRBD2 (7 bases). The CDR3 covers 15 residues. In germline, CDR1 is SEHNR, CDR2 FQNEAQ (reference sequence). V was clipped by 8 bases and J by 7 bases, with 24 bases between them. The CDR3 DNA reads TGTGCCAGCTCGGCTCGGGGGGCGGGTGCCGGGGAGCAGTACTTC. As protein: CASSARGAGAGEQYF.

This clone was counted only a few times. The chain has TRBV10-1 and TRBJ2-3, with unresolved D. Trimming stripped 3 bases from V and 2 bases from J, with 12 bases between. The CDR3 has 15 residues. Germline values: CDR1 WNHNN, CDR2 SYGVQD (reference sequence). In DNA, the CDR3 is TGCGCCAGCAGTGACATGGACGGAACCACAGATACGCAGTATTTT. This encodes CASSDMDGTTDTQYF.

This rearrangement joins TRBV7-2 to TRBJ2-2; TRBD2 agrees at 12 bases. CDR1 and CDR2 (germline): SGHTA, FQGNSA. V shed 1 base and J 3 bases; nucleotides not matched to a gene: 0. CDR3 length equals 16 residues. Here the CDR3 reads CASSLGLAGDTGELFF. CDR3 bases: TGTGCCAGCAGCTTAGGACTAGCGGGGGACACCGGGGAGCTGTTTTTT.

The table lists this clone with a few counts. The genes are TRBV28 and TRBJ1-1, with a tentative D call TRBD1 (5 bases). V lost 6 bases to trimming and J lost 2 bases, with 10 bases between them. This CDR3 spans 13 amino acids. Germline loops: CDR1 MDHEN, CDR2 SYDVKM. The CDR3 protein is CASRLQGNTEAFF. The DNA for the CDR3 is TGTGCCAGCAGACTCCAGGGAAACACTGAAGCTTTCTTT.

The chain recombines TRBV11-2 with TRBJ1-6, with a tentative D call TRBD1 (6 bases). The CDR3 runs 16 residues. The germline gives CDR1 SGHAT, CDR2 FQNNGV. V lost 5 bases and J lost 6, with 17 bases in between. The CDR3 protein is CASSEQGGHINSPLHF. The CDR3, as DNA: TGTGCCAGCAGCGAACAGGGAGGGCATATTAATTCACCCCTCCACTTT.

This clone appeared many times. The rearrangement links TRBV28 to TRBJ2-7; the D is unclear. CDR3 length equals 14 residues. CDR1 is MDHEN, CDR2 SYDVKM, per germline. V was pared by 9 bases and J by 3 bases, with 18 bases between. CDR3 residues: CASIKGFGNYEQYF. CDR3 nucleotides: TGTGCCAGTATAAAGGGATTTGGGAACTACGAGCAGTACTTC.

The rearrangement links TRBV30 to TRBJ2-5; D is possibly TRBD1 or TRBD2 (6 bases each). Deletions cut 4 bases from V and 5 bases from J, with 11 bases between. The V gene's germline CDR1 is GTSNPN and CDR2 SVGIG (reference sequence). CDR3 length equals 12 residues. Written as DNA, the CDR3 is TGTGCCTGGAAAGGGGGGCTGGAGACCCAGTACTTC. It specifies CAWKGGLETQYF.

This chain connects TRBV11-2 to TRBJ2-3; D remains unclear. Germline values: CDR1 SGHAT, CDR2 FQNNGV. The CDR3 contains 11 residues. Trimming cost V 4 bases and J 14 bases, with 13 bases left between them. CDR3 amino acids: CASSWSGPRYF. CDR3 DNA: TGTGCCAGCAGCTGGAGTGGGCCCCGGTATTTT.

This clone was seen only a few times. CDR3 amino acids: CASSLLGLTNTGELFF. The CDR3 DNA follows: TGTGCCAGCAGCTTGTTAGGGCTTACGAACACCGGGGAGCTGTTTTTT. This chain links TRBV5-4 with TRBJ2-2; D is unresolved. V was trimmed by 1 base and J by 0 bases, leaving 10 bases between them. There are 16 residues in the CDR3. Per the germline V gene, CDR1 is SGHNT and CDR2 is YYREEE (reference sequence).

This chain connects TRBV7-9 to TRBJ1-2, with D unclear. V lost 2 bases and J lost 3, with 4 bases in between. The CDR3 is made up of 12 amino acids. Germline lookup yields CDR1 SEHNR and CDR2 FQNEAQ (reference sequence). The CDR3 protein is CASSLLDYGYTF. The CDR3, as DNA: TGTGCCAGCAGCTTATTGGACTATGGCTACACCTTC.

The sample holds a few counts of this clone. This chain uses TRBV11-2 with TRBJ1-6, with 7 nucleotides matching TRBD1. This CDR3 spans 14 amino acids. Trimming took 7 bases from V and 9 from J; bases not matched to a gene: 9. Per the germline V gene, CDR1 is SGHAT and CDR2 is FQNNGV. The CDR3 protein is CASTAGGEASPLHF. Here the CDR3 DNA reads TGTGCCAGCACGGCAGGGGGAGAGGCTTCACCCCTCCACTTT.

This clone was seen at least ten times. The genes are TRBV10-3 and TRBJ2-5, with TRBD2 identical over 12 bases. Trimming at V came to 5 bases and at J to 4 bases, leaving 5 bases not matched to a gene. The CDR3 runs to 15 residues. CDR1 and CDR2 (germline): ENHRY, SYGVKD. CDR3 in DNA: TGTGCCATCAGTCCGGGACTAGCGGGTGGAGAGACCCAGTACTTC. Translated, it gives CAISPGLAGGETQYF.

This clone was seen a few times. The chain uses TRBV7-2 and TRBJ2-7, with 7 bases matching TRBD2. Germline lookup yields CDR1 SGHTA and CDR2 FQGNSA. This CDR3 has 14 amino acids. V lost 4 bases to trimming and J lost 4 bases; unmatched junction nucleotides: 7. CDR3 sequence (DNA): TGTGCCAGCAGCTCCTGGGAGGGGCCTTACGAGCAGTACTTC. Its translation: CASSSWEGPYEQYF.

This clone was seen a handful of times. The chain employs TRBV28 and TRBJ1-5; D perhaps matches TRBD1 (5 bases). This CDR3 has 18 residues. V was trimmed by 7 bases and J by 2 bases, leaving 24 bases between them. Germline CDR1 reads MDHEN; CDR2 reads SYDVKM. The CDR3 region is CASKSLTPGRDGNQPQHF. The CDR3, as DNA: TGTGCCAGCAAATCCTTAACACCGGGACGGGACGGCAATCAGCCCCAGCATTTT.

In its sample, this clone was seen many times. V gene TRBV29-1 combines with J gene TRBJ2-3; D not certain. Germline lookup yields CDR1 SQVTM and CDR2 ANQGSEA. V dropped 7 bases and J dropped 0 bases, with 8 bases sitting between them. The CDR3 length is 12 residues. CDR3 amino acids: CSGAPSTDTQYF. The CDR3 DNA reads TGCAGCGGCGCCCCTAGCACAGATACGCAGTATTTT.

V is TRBV29-1 and J is TRBJ2-7, with 9 bases aligning to TRBD1. Losses at the gene ends were 6 bases for V and 5 bases for J; bases not matched to a gene: 11. The CDR3 extends over 14 amino acids. Germline CDR1 reads SQVTM; CDR2 reads ANQGSEA. This CDR3 is CSVGSGTGIHEQYF. In nucleotides, the CDR3 is TGCAGCGTGGGCTCCGGGACAGGGATCCACGAGCAGTACTTC.

This clone was detected only a few times. At one end the junction does not follow the germline gene, possibly because of a read error. This sequence joins TRBV7-7 and TRBJ2-1; perhaps TRBD2 as D (6 bases). The germline V gene has CDR1 SSHAT and CDR2 FNYEAQ (reference sequence). The CDR3 has 13 amino acids. In nucleotides, the CDR3 is TGTGCTAGCAGCCTAGGCGGGGAAAATGAGCAGTTCTTC. It yields the protein CASSLGGENEQFF.